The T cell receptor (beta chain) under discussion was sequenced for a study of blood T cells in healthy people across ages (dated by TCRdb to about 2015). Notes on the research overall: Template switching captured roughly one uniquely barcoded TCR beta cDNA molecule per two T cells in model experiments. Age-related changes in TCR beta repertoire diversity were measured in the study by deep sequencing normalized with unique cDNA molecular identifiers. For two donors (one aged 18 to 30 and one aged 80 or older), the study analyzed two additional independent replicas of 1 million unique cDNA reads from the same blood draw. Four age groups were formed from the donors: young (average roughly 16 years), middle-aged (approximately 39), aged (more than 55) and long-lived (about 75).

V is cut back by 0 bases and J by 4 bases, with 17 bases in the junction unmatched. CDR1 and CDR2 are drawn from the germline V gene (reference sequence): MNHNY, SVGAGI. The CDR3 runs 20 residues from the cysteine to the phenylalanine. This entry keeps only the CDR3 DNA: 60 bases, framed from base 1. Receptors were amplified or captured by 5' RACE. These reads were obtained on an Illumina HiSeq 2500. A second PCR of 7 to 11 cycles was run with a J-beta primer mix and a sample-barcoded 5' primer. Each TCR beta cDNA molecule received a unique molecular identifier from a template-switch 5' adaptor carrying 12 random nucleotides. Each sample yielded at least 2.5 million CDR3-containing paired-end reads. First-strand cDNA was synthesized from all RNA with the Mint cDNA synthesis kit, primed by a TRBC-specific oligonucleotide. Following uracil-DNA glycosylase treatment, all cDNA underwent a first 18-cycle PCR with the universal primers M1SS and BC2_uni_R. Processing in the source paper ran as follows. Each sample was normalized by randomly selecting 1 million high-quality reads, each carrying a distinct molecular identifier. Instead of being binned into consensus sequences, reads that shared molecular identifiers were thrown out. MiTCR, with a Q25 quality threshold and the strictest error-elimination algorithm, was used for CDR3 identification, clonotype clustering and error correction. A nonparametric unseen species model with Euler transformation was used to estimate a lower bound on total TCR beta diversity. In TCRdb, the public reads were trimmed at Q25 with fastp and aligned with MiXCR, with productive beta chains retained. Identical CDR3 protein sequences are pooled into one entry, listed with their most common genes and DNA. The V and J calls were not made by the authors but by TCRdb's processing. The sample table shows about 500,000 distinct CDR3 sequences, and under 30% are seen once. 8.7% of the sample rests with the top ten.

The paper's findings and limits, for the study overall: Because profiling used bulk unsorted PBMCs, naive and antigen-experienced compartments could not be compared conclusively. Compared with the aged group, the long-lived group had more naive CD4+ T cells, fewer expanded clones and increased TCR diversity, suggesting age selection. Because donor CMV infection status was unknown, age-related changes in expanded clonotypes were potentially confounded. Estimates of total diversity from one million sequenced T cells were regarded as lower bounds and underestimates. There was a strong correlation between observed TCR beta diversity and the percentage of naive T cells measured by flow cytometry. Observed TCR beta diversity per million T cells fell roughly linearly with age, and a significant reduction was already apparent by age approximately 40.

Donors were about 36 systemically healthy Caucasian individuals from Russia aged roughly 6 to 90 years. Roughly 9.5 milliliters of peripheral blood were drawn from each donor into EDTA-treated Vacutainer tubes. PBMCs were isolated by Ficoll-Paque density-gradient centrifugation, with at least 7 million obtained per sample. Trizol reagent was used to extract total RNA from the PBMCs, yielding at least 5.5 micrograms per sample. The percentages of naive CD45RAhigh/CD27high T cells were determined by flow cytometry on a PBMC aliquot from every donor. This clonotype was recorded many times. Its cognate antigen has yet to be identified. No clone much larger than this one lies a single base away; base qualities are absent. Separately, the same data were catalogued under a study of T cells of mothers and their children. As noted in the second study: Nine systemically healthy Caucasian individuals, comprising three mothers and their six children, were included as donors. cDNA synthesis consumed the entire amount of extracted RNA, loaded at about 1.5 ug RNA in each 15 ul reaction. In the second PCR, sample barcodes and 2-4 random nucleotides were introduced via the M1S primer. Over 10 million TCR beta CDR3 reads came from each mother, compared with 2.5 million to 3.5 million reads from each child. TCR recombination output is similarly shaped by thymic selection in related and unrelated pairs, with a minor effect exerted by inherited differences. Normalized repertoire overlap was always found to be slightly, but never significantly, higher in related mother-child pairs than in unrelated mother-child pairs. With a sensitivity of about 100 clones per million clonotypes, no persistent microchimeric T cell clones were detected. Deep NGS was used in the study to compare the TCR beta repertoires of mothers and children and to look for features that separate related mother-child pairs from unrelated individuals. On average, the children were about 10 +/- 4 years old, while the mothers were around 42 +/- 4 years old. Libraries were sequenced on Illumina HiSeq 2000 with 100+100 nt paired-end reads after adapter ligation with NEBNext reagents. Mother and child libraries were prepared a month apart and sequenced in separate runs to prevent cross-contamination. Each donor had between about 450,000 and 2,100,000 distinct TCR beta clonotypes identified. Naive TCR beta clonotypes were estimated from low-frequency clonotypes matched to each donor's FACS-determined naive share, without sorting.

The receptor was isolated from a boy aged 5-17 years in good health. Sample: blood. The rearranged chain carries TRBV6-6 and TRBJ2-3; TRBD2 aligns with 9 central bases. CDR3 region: CASSYSGVAGDHPAPDTQYF. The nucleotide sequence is TGTGCCAGCAGTTACTCGGGGGTAGCGGGGGACCATCCAGCTCCAGATACGCAGTATTTT.